The 26 T cell receptor beta chains below all came from one sample that was sequenced in a study of CD8+CD57+ T cells in acquired aplastic anemia. According to the study, genomic DNA was the template for TCR beta VDJ and CDR3 profiling. TCRdb reprocessed the reads via MiXCR and lists one record per CDR3 protein. The sample yields 250,000 to 350,000 distinct CDR3 sequences, roughly three fifths seen once. The source material was sorted CD4+, CD8+, or CD8+CD57+ T cells (not recorded which) from PBMCs. The source is a human donor with severe aplastic anemia or a healthy control (not recorded which).

The chain has TRBV7-8 and TRBJ2-3; D is uncertain. There are 15 residues in the CDR3. V gave up 6 bases and J gave up 2 bases, with 15 bases separating them. Looked up from germline, CDR1 is SGHVS and CDR2 is FQNEAQ. The CDR3 is CASRPGPVFTDTQYF. The DNA of the CDR3 is TGTGCCAGCAGACCCGGGCCTGTGTTCACAGATACGCAGTATTTT. The full variable domain, its missing parts supplied by reference TRBV7-8 and TRBJ2-3, is GAGVSQSPRYKVAKRGQDVALRCDPISGHVSLFWYQQALGQGPEFLTYFQNEAQLDKSGLPSDRFFAERPEGSVSTLKIQRTQQEDSAVYLCASRPGPVFTDTQYFGPGTRLTVL.

The chain recombines TRBV30 with TRBJ2-4; D is possibly TRBD1 (5 bases). Trimming removed 5 bases at V and 5 bases at J, with 16 bases between. The CDR3 has 14 residues. Germline assignment: CDR1 GTSNPN and CDR2 SVGIG (reference sequence). Written as DNA, the CDR3 is TGTGCCTGGGTGGGGCAGCCGATAGAAAACATTCAGTACTTC. Residues: CAWVGQPIENIQYF.

The J gene is TRBJ1-1, the V gene TRBV19; D not certain. Trimming removed 3 bases at V and 11 bases at J, with 7 bases between. The CDR3 consists of 10 residues. Germline loops: CDR1 LNHDA, CDR2 SQIVND (reference sequence). For the CDR3, the DNA is TGTGCCAGTAGTATTTCCCCGGCTTTCTTT. Protein sequence: CASSISPAFF.

This chain links TRBV7-9 with TRBJ2-3, with a weak D call TRBD2 (5 bases). Germline values: CDR1 SEHNR, CDR2 FQNEAQ (reference sequence). V gave up 1 base and J gave up 3 bases, with 11 bases separating them. The CDR3 spans 15 residues. CDR3 residues: CASSLGPSRTDTQYF. The DNA for the CDR3 is TGTGCCAGCAGCTTAGGTCCTAGCAGAACAGATACGCAGTATTTT.

The V gene is TRBV5-1, the J gene TRBJ2-7; D is unclear. The CDR3 runs to 13 residues. Germline values: CDR1 SGHRS, CDR2 YFSETQ. The ends were cut back, 2 bases at V and 4 bases at J, with 10 bases in the middle. In nucleotides, the CDR3 is TGCGCCAGCAGCTTAAACCCGGGTTACGAGCAGTACTTC. It encodes CASSLNPGYEQYF.

This clonotype was seen only a few times. V is TRBV25-1 and J is TRBJ2-3, with D unclear. In germline, CDR1 is MGHDK, CDR2 SYGVNS. V was cut by 2 bases and J by 4 bases, with 13 bases left in between. This CDR3 contains 15 residues. CDR3 DNA sequence: TGTGCCAGCAGTGAAATATTAGAGGATCCAGATACGCAGTATTTT. Protein product: CASSEILEDPDTQYF. Complete variable domain (other parts from reference TRBV25-1 and TRBJ2-3): EADIYQTPRYLVIGTGKKITLECSQTMGHDKMYWYQQDPGMELHLIHYSYGVNSTEKGDLSSESTVSRIRTEHFPLTLESARPSHTSQYLCASSEILEDPDTQYFGPGTRLTVL.

This clonotype was observed a single time. This sequence joins TRBV15 and TRBJ2-1; TRBD2 matches 8 bases. CDR1 and CDR2 from the germline V gene are LNHNV and YYDKDF (reference sequence). V was clipped by 1 base and J by 6 bases; unmatched bases: 8. This CDR3 has 16 residues. The CDR3 DNA follows: TGTGCCACCAGCAGAGGTGATTCTAGCGGGCTCAATGAGCAGTTCTTC. This encodes CATSRGDSSGLNEQFF.

This clonotype was seen only a few times. The rearrangement uses TRBV7-8 and TRBJ2-5; TRBD2 aligns across 8 bases. CDR3 length equals 14 residues. J lost 6 bases, V lost 4 bases, and 7 bases had no gene match. The germline CDR1 and CDR2 sequences are SGHVS and FQNEAQ. CDR3 bases: TGTGCCAGCAGCTCCCCCGGGGGGGCGAAGACCCAGTACTTC. This sequence encodes CASSSPGGAKTQYF.

This clonotype has a handful of counts. This may arise from a read error, as a much more abundant clone is one base away. The chain recombines TRBV7-9 with TRBJ1-4; no definite D call. The germline gives CDR1 SEHNR, CDR2 FQNEAQ (reference sequence). The CDR3 loop spans 12 amino acids. CDR3 bases: TGTGCCGGCAGCTTTCCTAATGAAAAACTGTTTTTT. This sequence encodes CAGSFPNEKLFF. Combining the CDR3 with reference TRBV7-9 and TRBJ1-4 gives the whole variable domain DTGVSQNPRHKITKRGQNVTFRCDPISEHNRLYWYRQTLGQGPEFLTYFQNEAQLEKSRLLSDRFSAERPKGSFSTLEIQRTEQGDSAMYLCAGSFPNEKLFFGSGTQLSVL.

On this clonotype itself: At one boundary the junction diverges from the germline segment, which might be a read error. The chain uses TRBV10-3 and TRBJ1-6; D unclear. The CDR3 is made up of 15 amino acids. The germline V gene has CDR1 ENHRY and CDR2 SYGVKD. The CDR3 DNA sequence: TGTGCCAGTACGTGGGAGTTGGGATCTAATCCACCCCTCCACTTT. Residues: CASTWELGSNPPLHF.

The sample holds many counts of this clonotype. J is TRBJ2-5 and V is TRBV6-6; weak D call: TRBD2 (5 bases). V lost 2 bases, J lost 2 bases, and 12 bases lay in between. The CDR3 is 15 residues long. Per the germline V gene, CDR1 is MNHNY and CDR2 is SVGAGI (reference sequence). The CDR3 DNA is TGTGCCAGCAGTTACGCCGCGGGCGGGCAAGAGACCCAGTACTTC. It is translated as CASSYAAGGQETQYF.

The chain uses TRBV10-3 and TRBJ1-6; D is uncertain. Trimming removed 4 bases from V and 7 bases from J, with 11 bases in between. The CDR3 runs 14 residues. The germline V gene has CDR1 ENHRY and CDR2 SYGVKD. CDR3 coding DNA: TGTGCCATCAGTGTAGAGGAAAGCAATTCACCCCTCCACTTT. This codes for CAISVEESNSPLHF.

The chain employs TRBV6-4 and TRBJ2-6; perhaps TRBD2 as D (5 bases). The CDR3 length is 16 residues. CDR1 MRHNA and CDR2 SNTAGT come from the germline V gene. V lost 0 bases to trimming and J lost 0 bases, with 6 bases between them. The chain's CDR3 is CASSDSSGSGANVLTF. As DNA, the CDR3 is TGTGCCAGCAGTGACTCGAGCGGCTCTGGGGCCAACGTCCTGACTTTC.

The chain employs TRBV29-1 and TRBJ2-7; D may correspond to TRBD1 or TRBD2 (5 bases each). Germline values: CDR1 SQVTM, CDR2 ANQGSEA. Deletions cut 1 base from V and 0 bases from J, with 13 bases between. The length of the CDR3 is 15 residues. CDR3 nucleotides: TGCAGCGTTGAAGGGGGACCCCCTCCCTCCTACGAGCAGTACTTC. Amino acid sequence: CSVEGGPPPSYEQYF.

This clonotype was counted between two and nine times. This chain connects TRBV19 to TRBJ1-5; 11 bases are a match to TRBD1. V lost 4 bases to trimming and J lost 6 bases; unmatched junction nucleotides: 11. The CDR3 spans 17 residues. Germline CDR1 LNHDA, CDR2 SQIVND (reference sequence). The CDR3 loop reads CASSTRRDRGSGQPQHF. The CDR3 DNA reads TGTGCCAGTAGTACCCGCCGGGACAGGGGGTCCGGTCAGCCCCAGCATTTT.

The gene calls are TRBV7-9 and TRBJ2-1; 9 bases map to TRBD2. Germline-derived CDR1 and CDR2 are SEHNR and FQNEAQ (reference sequence). The CDR3 totals 16 residues. The trim removed 11 bases at V and 9 bases at J, leaving 20 bases unmatched. The CDR3 bases are TGTGCCGTCCTCGAAGGCGGGAGGGCCGAGTTAGGTGAGCAGTTCTTC. Translation gives CAVLEGGRAELGEQFF.

V and J are TRBV10-3 and TRBJ2-2, with 9 bases matching TRBD2. Germline V lookup: CDR1 ENHRY, CDR2 SYGVKD. The CDR3 contains 17 residues. V gave up 0 bases and J gave up 4 bases; unmatched junction bases: 6. The CDR3 is CAISESRGGSGTGELFF. The CDR3 DNA is TGTGCCATCAGTGAGTCGCGGGGGGGGTCGGGCACCGGGGAGCTGTTTTTT.

The V and J genes are TRBV15 and TRBJ1-2, with 8 positions matching TRBD1. The junction had 4 bases not matched to a gene; V was cut back by 5 bases and J by 5 bases. Germline V gives CDR1 LNHNV, CDR2 YYDKDF (reference sequence). The CDR3 covers 13 residues. The CDR3 sequence is CATSQDRVYGYTF. In DNA form, the CDR3 reads TGTGCCACCAGCCAGGACAGGGTTTATGGCTACACCTTC.

This clonotype was found many times. The V and J genes are TRBV18 and TRBJ2-7, with D perhaps given as TRBD1 or TRBD2 (5 bases each). From germline, CDR1 is KGHSH and CDR2 LQKENI. The CDR3 has 14 amino acids. Trimming took off 6 bases at V and 2 bases at J, with 14 bases between the two ends. The CDR3 sequence is CASSPRGETYEQYF. Here the CDR3 DNA reads TGTGCCAGCTCCCCTCGAGGGGAAACCTACGAGCAGTACTTC. Full variable domain (rest looked up from reference TRBV18 and TRBJ2-7): NAGVMQNPRHLVRRRGQEARLRCSPMKGHSHVYWYRQLPEEGLKFMVYLQKENIIDESGMPKERFSAEFPKEGPSILRIQQVVRGDSAAYFCASSPRGETYEQYFGPGTRLTVT.

This clonotype was counted ten times or more. The chain uses TRBV4-2 and TRBJ1-5; no reliable D call. This CDR3 spans 14 amino acids. V lost 0 bases to trimming and J lost 6 bases, with 9 bases between them. From germline, CDR1 is LGHNA and CDR2 YNFKEQ. The CDR3 sequence: CASSQEPEGQPQHF. In nucleotides, the CDR3 is TGTGCCAGCAGCCAAGAACCCGAGGGTCAGCCCCAGCATTTT.

The gene calls are TRBV25-1 and TRBJ2-5, with a possible D match to TRBD2 (6 bases). Germline V lookup: CDR1 MGHDK, CDR2 SYGVNS. The length of the CDR3 is 14 residues. Deletions cut 2 bases from V and 5 bases from J, with 12 bases between. The CDR3 spells CASSEVTSFETQYF. The DNA of the CDR3 is TGTGCCAGCAGTGAAGTGACTAGTTTTGAGACCCAGTACTTC.

J is TRBJ2-1 and V is TRBV9; tentatively, D is TRBD1 or TRBD2 (5 bases each). CDR3 length: 14 amino acids. Trimming left V 10 bases short and J 2 bases short, with 16 bases between. CDR1 is SGDLS and CDR2 is YYNGEE in the germline V gene. The CDR3 DNA is TGTGCCGGCAACTTAGGGGAGACCTACAATGAGCAGTTCTTC. Its protein is CAGNLGETYNEQFF.

This clonotype was picked up many times. The gene calls are TRBV6-6 and TRBJ2-3; D is possibly TRBD1 (5 bases). Germline V CDR1 and CDR2: MNHNY, SVGAGI (reference sequence). Trimming stripped 2 bases from V and 4 bases from J, with 10 bases between. CDR3 length: 14 residues. The CDR3 bases are TGTGCCAGCAGTTACCAGGGTATGGCAGATACGCAGTATTTT. Its translation: CASSYQGMADTQYF.

This chain links TRBV7-2 with TRBJ1-2; D gene unclear. V lost 1 base and J 5 bases, leaving 5 bases between the germline ends. CDR3 length equals 12 residues. CDR1 and CDR2 from the germline V gene are SGHTA and FQGNSA. CDR3 nucleotides: TGTGCCAGCAGCTTAGTATCTTATGGCTACACCTTC. Residues: CASSLVSYGYTF.

There are many counts of this clonotype. The J gene is TRBJ1-6, the V gene TRBV2; D is perhaps TRBD1 (5 bases). The CDR3 totals 14 residues. Trimming removed 8 bases at V and 6 bases at J, with 14 bases between. Germline CDR1 and CDR2: SNHLY and FYNNEI. The CDR3 nucleotides are TGTGCCAGCGAGAGGGGAGGGATTAATTCACCCCTCCACTTT. It encodes CASERGGINSPLHF.

With respect to this clonotype: The junction departs from the called germline gene at one end, perhaps through a read error. The gene calls are TRBV7-6 and TRBJ2-7; 8 bases are shared with TRBD1. The length of the CDR3 is 14 residues. Germline loops: CDR1 SGHVS, CDR2 FNYEAQ. The CDR3 loop reads CASSFSGGRYEQYF. The CDR3, as DNA: TGCGCCAGCAGCTTCTCAGGGGGCCGCTACGAGCAGTACTTC.